The 9 T cell receptor beta chains in this list originate from one sample, sequenced in a study of T cell changes during pregnancy in multiple sclerosis (dated by TCRdb to the late 2010s). The receptor library was made with the immunoSEQ multiplex PCR assay. TCRdb retrieved this table from immuneACCESS and kept in-frame rearrangements only. Not all clones are present; in checked studies, unresolved V genes account for under half, and no reason is known for the remainder. Here the sample has 65,000 to 70,000 clones; around 92% occur a single time. 1.5% to 2.5% of the sample rests with the top ten. The specimen was peripheral blood, collected in the third trimester of pregnancy. Receptors originate from a female donor in good health, enrolled as a control in a pregnancy study.

The V call is TRBV6-6, the J call TRBJ2-1; 9 bases agree with TRBD1. The V and J ends lost 2 bases and 6 bases, in that order; junction bases with no gene match: 5. Germline-derived CDR1 and CDR2 are MNHNY and SVGAGI (reference sequence). The length of the CDR3 is 15 residues. The CDR3 here is CASSYQAQGANEQFF. The CDR3 DNA follows: TGTGCCAGCAGTTACCAAGCACAGGGGGCCAATGAGCAGTTCTTC.

The chain employs TRBV5-1 and TRBJ1-6, with D hard to call. CDR3 length: 14 residues. Trimming took 4 bases from V and 7 from J, leaving 12 bases between them. Germline CDR1 reads SGHRS; CDR2 reads YFSETQ. The CDR3 loop reads CASSRVSENSPLHF. Written as DNA, the CDR3 is TGCGCCAGCAGCCGGGTTTCCGAGAATTCACCCCTCCACTTT.

The genes are TRBV11-2 and TRBJ2-7, with 7 positions matching TRBD2. Per germline, CDR1 SGHAT and CDR2 FQNNGV. CDR3 length: 15 residues. V shed 2 bases and J 5 bases; nucleotides not matched to a gene: 9. CDR3 DNA sequence: TGTGCCAGCAGCTTACTGGGGGGGTGGCAGGACGAGCAGTACTTC. It specifies CASSLLGGWQDEQYF.

Written as DNA, the CDR3 is TGTGCCAGCAGTCCGCGGGCAGATACGCAGTATTTT. This gives the protein CASSPRADTQYF. The chain joins TRBV28 to TRBJ2-3; D is perhaps TRBD2 (5 bases). This CDR3 is built from 12 residues. Per germline, CDR1 MDHEN and CDR2 SYDVKM. Between the trimmed V and J ends, which lost 5 bases and 4 bases, there was a span of 7 bases.

This clone has just one count. The chain couples TRBV7-2 to TRBJ2-2; 12 bases are shared with TRBD2. Per germline, CDR1 SGHTA and CDR2 FQGNSA. This CDR3 has 17 residues. V dropped 4 bases and J dropped 3; count of bases not matched to a gene: 6. Written as DNA, the CDR3 is TGTGCCAGCAGCTCCCAGGGACTAGCGGGTTACACCGGGGAGCTGTTTTTT. It codes for CASSSQGLAGYTGELFF.

This clone was seen only once. The chain uses TRBV2 and TRBJ2-1, with TRBD1 matching over 7 bases. This CDR3 contains 12 residues. The junction had 7 bases not matched to a gene; V was cut back by 8 bases and J by 9 bases. Germline lookup yields CDR1 SNHLY and CDR2 FYNNEI. This chain's CDR3 is CASETGVSEQFF. In DNA, the CDR3 is TGTGCCAGCGAAACAGGGGTCAGTGAGCAGTTCTTC.

For the CDR3, the DNA is TGTGCCAGCAGTTACTCGTACGGCGGGGGAGAGACCCAGTACTTC. This translates into CASSYSYGGGETQYF. The V call is TRBV6-5, the J call TRBJ2-5; 7 nucleotides agree with TRBD2. The V and J ends lost 0 bases and 4 bases, in that order; junction bases with no gene match: 5. Germline-derived CDR1 and CDR2 are MNHEY and SVGAGI. The CDR3 contains 15 residues.

V usage is TRBV4-1 and J usage is TRBJ1-2; 10 bases agree with TRBD1. In germline, CDR1 is MGHRA, CDR2 YSYEKL. The CDR3 length is 15 residues. V dropped 4 bases and J dropped 5; count of bases not matched to a gene: 7. CDR3 nucleotides: TGCGCCAGCAGCCCAGGGACAGGGGTCGGATATGGCTACACCTTC. Translated: CASSPGTGVGYGYTF.

The chain employs TRBV5-1 and TRBJ2-3; 13 bases agree with TRBD2. The CDR3 totals 16 residues. Germline values: CDR1 SGHRS, CDR2 YFSETQ. The V gene end was trimmed by 4 bases and the J gene end by 2 bases; junction bases not matched to a gene: 4. This CDR3 reads CASSTGTSGDTDTQYF. CDR3 nucleotides: TGCGCCAGCAGCACTGGGACTAGCGGGGACACAGATACGCAGTATTTT.